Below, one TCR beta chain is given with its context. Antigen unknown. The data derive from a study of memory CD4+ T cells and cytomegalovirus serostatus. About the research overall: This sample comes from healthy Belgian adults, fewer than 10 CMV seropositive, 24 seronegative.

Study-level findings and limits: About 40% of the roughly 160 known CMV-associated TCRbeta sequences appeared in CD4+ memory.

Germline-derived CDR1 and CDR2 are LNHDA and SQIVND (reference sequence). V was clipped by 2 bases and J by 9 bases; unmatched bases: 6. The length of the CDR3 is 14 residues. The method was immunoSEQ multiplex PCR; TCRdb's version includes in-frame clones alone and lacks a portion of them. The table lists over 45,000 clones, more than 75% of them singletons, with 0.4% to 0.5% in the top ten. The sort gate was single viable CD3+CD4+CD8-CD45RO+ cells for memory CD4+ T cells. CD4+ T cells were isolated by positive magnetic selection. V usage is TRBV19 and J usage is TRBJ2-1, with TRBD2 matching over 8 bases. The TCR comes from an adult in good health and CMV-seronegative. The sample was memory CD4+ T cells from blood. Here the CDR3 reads CASSISGGPLEQFF. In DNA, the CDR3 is TGTGCCAGTAGTATATCGGGGGGGCCTCTTGAGCAGTTCTTC.